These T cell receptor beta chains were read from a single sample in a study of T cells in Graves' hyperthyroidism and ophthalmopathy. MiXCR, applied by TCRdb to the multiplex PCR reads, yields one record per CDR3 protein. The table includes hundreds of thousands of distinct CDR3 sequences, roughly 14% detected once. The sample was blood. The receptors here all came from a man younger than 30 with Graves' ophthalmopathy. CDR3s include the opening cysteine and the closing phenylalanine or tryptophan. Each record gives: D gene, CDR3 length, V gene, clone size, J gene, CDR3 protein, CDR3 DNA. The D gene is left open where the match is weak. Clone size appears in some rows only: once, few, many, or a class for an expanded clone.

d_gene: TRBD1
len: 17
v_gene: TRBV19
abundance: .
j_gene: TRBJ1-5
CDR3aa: CASSTGQGVLVDQPQHF
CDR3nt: TGTGCCAGTAGTACGGGACAGGGTGTTTTGGTGGATCAGCCCCAGCATTTT

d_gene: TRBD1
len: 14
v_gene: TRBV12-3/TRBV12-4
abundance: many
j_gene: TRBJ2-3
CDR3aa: CAITEGAVTDTQYF
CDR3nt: TGTGCCATCACAGAGGGGGCTGTCACAGATACGCAGTATTTT

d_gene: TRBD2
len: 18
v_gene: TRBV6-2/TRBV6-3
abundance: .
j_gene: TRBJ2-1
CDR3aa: CASEGLAGDVWSYNEQFF
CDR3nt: TGTGCCAGCGAGGGACTAGCGGGAGATGTATGGTCCTACAATGAGCAGTTCTTC

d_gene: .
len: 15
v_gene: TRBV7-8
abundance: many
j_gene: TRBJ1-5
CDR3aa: CASSLTLSHNQPQHF
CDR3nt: TGTGCCAGCAGCTTAACGTTATCCCACAATCAGCCCCAGCATTTT

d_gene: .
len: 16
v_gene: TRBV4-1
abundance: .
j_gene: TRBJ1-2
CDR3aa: CASSQEWTAAGDGYTF
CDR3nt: TGCGCCAGCAGCCAAGAATGGACTGCTGCCGGGGATGGCTACACCTTC

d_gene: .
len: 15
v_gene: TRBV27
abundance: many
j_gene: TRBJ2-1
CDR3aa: CASSFPGDPYNEQFF
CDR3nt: TGTGCCAGCAGTTTTCCAGGGGACCCCTACAATGAGCAGTTCTTC

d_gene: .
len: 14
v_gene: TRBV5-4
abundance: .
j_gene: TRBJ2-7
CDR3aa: CASSPERGPYEQYF
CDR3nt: TGTGCCAGCAGCCCCGAACGGGGGCCCTACGAGCAGTACTTC

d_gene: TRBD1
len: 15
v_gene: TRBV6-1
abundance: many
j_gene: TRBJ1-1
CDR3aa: CASRSTGGHIFQAFF
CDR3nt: TGTGCCAGCAGATCGACAGGGGGCCACATCTTTCAAGCTTTCTTT

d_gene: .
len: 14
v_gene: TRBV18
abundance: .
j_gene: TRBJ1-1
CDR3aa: CASSRGGVTTEAFF
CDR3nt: TGTGCCAGCTCCCGGGGGGGGGTGACCACTGAAGCTTTCTTT

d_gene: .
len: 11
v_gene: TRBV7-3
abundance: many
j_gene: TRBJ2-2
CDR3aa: CASSQTGELFF
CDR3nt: TGTGCCAGCAGCCAAACCGGGGAGCTGTTTTTT

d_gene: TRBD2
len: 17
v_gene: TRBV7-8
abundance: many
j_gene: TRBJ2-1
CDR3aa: CASSFSREFIGRHEQFF
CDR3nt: TGTGCCAGCAGCTTTTCGCGGGAGTTTATAGGTCGACATGAGCAGTTCTTC

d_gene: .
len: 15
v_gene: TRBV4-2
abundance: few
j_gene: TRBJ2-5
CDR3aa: CASSQDTGRQETQYF
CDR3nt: TGTGCCAGCAGCCAAGATACAGGGAGACAAGAGACCCAGTACTTC

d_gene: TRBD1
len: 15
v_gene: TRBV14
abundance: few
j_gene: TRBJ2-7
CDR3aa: CASSRGQGETYEQYF
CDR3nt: TGTGCCAGCAGCCGGGGACAGGGGGAAACCTACGAGCAGTACTTC

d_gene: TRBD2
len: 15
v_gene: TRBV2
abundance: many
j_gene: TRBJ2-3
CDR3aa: CARETSGRLIDTQYF
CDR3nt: TGTGCCAGGGAGACTAGCGGGAGACTCATTGATACGCAGTATTTT

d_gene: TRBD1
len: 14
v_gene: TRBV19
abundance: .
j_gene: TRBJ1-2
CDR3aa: CASSITGTDYGYTF
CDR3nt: TGTGCCAGTAGTATAACCGGGACAGACTATGGCTACACCTTC

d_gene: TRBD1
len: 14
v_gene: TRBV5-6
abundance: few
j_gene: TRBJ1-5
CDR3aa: CASSKGQDYQPQHF
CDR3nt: TGTGCCAGCAGCAAGGGACAGGATTATCAGCCCCAGCATTTT